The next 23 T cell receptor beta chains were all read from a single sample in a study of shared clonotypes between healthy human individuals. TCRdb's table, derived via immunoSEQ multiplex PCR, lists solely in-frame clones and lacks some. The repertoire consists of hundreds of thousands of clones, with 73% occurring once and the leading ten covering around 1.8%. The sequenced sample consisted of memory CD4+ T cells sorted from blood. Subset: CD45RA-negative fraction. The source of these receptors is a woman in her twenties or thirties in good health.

The CDR3 protein is CAISASPTERDSDTQYF. The CDR3 DNA follows: TGTGCCATCAGTGCTTCCCCCACCGAGCGGGACTCAGATACGCAGTATTTT. The genes are TRBV10-3 and TRBJ2-3; TRBD2 matches 7 bases. J gave up 4 bases and V 4 bases, and 14 bases lay outside the gene matches. CDR1 is ENHRY and CDR2 is SYGVKD in the germline V gene. The CDR3 contains 17 residues.

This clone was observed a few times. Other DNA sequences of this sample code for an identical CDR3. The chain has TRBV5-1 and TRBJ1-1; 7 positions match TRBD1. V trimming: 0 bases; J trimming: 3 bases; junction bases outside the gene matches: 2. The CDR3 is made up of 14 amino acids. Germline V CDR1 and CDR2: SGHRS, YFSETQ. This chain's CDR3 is CASSLVQGDTEAFF. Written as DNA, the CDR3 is TGCGCCAGCAGCTTGGTCCAGGGGGACACTGAAGCTTTCTTT.

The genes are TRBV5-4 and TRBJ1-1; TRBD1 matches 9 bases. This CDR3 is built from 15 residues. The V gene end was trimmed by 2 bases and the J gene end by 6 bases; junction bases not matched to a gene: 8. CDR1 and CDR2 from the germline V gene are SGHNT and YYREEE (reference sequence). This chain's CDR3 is CASSLTQGAPAEAFF. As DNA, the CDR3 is TGTGCCAGCAGCTTAACACAGGGGGCGCCTGCTGAAGCTTTCTTT.

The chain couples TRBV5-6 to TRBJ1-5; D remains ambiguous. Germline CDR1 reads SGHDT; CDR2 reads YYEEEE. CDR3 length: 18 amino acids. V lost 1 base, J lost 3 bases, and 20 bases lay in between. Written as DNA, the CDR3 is TGTGCCAGCAGCTTGTTAGGGCGTTACGGACGCGACAATCAGCCCCAGCATTTT. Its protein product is CASSLLGRYGRDNQPQHF.

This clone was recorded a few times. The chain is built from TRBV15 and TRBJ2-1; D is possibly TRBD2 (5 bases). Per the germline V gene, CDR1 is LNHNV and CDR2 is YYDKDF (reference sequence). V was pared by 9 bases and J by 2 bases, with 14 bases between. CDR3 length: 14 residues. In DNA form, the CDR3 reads TGTGCCACACGCCCCCGGGGTCCCTACAATGAGCAGTTCTTC. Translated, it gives CATRPRGPYNEQFF.

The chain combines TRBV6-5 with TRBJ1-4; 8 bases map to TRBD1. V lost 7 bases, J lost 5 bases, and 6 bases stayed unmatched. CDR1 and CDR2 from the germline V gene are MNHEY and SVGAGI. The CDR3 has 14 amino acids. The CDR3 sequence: CASKFGQGNEKLFF. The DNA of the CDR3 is TGTGCCAGCAAGTTTGGACAGGGAAATGAAAAACTGTTTTTT.

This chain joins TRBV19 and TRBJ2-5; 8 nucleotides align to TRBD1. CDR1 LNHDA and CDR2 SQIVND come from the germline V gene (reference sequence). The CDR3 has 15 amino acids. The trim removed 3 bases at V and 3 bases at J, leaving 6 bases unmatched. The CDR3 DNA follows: TGTGCCAGTAGTATCGGAAGGACAGGGAAAGAGACCCAGTACTTC. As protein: CASSIGRTGKETQYF.

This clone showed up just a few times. The CDR3 bases are TGTGCCAGCAGTGACAGGACAGGGGACTACAATGAGCAGTTCTTC. This gives the protein CASSDRTGDYNEQFF. This chain links TRBV6-6 with TRBJ2-1; the match to TRBD1 covers 9 bases. The CDR3 is made up of 15 amino acids. Germline V gives CDR1 MNHNY, CDR2 SVGAGI (reference sequence). With 5 bases clipped from V and 3 bases from J, the junction kept 5 bases outside the gene matches.

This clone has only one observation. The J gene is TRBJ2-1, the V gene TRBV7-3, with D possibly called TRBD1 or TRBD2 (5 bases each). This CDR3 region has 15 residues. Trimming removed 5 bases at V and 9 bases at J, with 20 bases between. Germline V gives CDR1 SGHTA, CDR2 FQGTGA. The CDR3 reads CASSPLGRGMGEQFF. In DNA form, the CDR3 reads TGTGCCAGCAGCCCCCTGGGTCGGGGCATGGGTGAGCAGTTCTTC.

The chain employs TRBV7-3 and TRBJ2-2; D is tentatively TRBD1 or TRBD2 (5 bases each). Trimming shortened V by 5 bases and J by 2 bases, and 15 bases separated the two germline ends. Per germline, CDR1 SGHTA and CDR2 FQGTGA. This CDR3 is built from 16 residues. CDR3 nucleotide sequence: TGTGCCAGCAGCGCCATCGGGGCCCCAAACACCGGGGAGCTGTTTTTT. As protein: CASSAIGAPNTGELFF.

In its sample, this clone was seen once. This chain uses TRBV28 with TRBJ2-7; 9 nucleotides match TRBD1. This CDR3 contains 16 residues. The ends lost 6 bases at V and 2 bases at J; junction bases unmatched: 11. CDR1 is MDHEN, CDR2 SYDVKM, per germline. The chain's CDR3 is CASSIGRTGVTYEQYF. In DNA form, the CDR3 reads TGTGCCAGCAGCATAGGGCGGACAGGGGTAACCTACGAGCAGTACTTC.

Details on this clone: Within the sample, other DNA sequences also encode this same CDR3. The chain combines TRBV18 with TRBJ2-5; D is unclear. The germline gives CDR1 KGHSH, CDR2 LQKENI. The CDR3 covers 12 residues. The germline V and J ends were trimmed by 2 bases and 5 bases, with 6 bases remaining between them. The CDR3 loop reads CASSPSRETQYF. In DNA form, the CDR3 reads TGTGCCAGCTCACCAAGTAGGGAGACCCAGTACTTC.

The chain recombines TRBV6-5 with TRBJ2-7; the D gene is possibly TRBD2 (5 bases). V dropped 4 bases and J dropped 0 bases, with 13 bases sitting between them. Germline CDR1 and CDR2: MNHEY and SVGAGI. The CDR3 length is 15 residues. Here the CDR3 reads CASSSPGSSSYEQYF. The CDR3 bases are TGTGCCAGCAGTTCGCCGGGGTCTAGCTCCTACGAGCAGTACTTC.

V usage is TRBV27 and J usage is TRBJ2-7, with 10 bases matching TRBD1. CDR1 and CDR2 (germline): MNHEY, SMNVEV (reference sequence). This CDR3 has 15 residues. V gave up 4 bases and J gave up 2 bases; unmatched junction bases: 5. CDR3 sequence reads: CASSSPGTGAYEQYF. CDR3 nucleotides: TGTGCCAGCAGTTCCCCCGGGACAGGGGCCTACGAGCAGTACTTC.

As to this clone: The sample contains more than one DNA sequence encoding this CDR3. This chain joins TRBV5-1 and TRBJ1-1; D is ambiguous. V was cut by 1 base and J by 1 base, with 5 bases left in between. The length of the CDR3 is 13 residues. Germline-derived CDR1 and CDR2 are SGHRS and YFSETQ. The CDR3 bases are TGCGCCAGCAGCTTGAGTCCGAACACTGAAGCTTTCTTT. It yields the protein CASSLSPNTEAFF.

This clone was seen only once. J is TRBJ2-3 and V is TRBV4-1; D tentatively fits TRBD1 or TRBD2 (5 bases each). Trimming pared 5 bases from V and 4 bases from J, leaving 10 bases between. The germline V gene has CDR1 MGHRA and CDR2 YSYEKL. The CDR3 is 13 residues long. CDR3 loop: CASSGQGADTQYF. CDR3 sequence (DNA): TGCGCCAGCAGCGGGCAGGGAGCAGATACGCAGTATTTT.

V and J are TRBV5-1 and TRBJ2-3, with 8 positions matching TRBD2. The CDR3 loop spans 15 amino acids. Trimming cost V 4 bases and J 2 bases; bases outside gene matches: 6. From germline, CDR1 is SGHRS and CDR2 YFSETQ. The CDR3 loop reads CASSRFSGTTDTQYF. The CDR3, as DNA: TGCGCCAGCAGCAGGTTTAGCGGGACCACAGATACGCAGTATTTT.

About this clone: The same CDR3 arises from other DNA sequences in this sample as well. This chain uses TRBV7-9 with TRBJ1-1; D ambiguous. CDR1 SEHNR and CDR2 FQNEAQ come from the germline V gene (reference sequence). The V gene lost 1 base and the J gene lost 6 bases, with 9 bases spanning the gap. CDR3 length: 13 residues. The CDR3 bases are TGTGCCAGCAGCTTAGAGTATGCTGCTGAAGCTTTCTTT. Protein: CASSLEYAAEAFF.

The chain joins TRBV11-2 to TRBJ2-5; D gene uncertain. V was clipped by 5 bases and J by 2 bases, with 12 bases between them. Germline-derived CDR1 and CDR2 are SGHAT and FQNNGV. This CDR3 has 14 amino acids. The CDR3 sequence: CASSPSPVQETQYF. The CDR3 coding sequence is TGTGCCAGCAGCCCTAGTCCAGTTCAAGAGACCCAGTACTTC.

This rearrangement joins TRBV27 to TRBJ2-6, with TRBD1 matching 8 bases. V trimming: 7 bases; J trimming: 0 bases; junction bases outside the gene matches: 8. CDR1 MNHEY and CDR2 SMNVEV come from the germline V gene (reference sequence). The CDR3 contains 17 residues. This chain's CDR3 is CASTRDRYSSGANVLTF. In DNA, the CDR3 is TGTGCCAGCACCAGGGACAGGTACTCCTCTGGGGCCAACGTCCTGACTTTC.

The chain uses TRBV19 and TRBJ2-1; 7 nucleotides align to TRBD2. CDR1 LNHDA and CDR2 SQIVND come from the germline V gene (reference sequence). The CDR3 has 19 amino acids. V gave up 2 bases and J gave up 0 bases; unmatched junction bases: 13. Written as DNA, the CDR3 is TGTGCCAGTAGTATAATTGCGGGAGCGGGTAAGCCCTCCTACAATGAGCAGTTCTTC. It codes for CASSIIAGAGKPSYNEQFF.

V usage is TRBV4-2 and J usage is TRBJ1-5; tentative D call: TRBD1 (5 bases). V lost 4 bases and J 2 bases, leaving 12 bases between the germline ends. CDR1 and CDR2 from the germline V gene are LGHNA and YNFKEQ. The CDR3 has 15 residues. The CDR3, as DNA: TGTGCCAGCAGCCCGCAGGGAGGGGGCAATCAGCCCCAGCATTTT. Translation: CASSPQGGGNQPQHF.

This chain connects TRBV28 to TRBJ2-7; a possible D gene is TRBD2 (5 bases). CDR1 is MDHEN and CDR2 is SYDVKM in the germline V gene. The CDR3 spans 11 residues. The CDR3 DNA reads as TGTGTAAGCGGCAGTTTCTACGAGCAGTACTTC. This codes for CVSGSFYEQYF.